Listed here are 26 T cell receptor beta chains from one sample, sequenced in a study of T cells in Graves' hyperthyroidism and ophthalmopathy. There were TCR beta CDR3 regions amplified from RNA transcripts. Initially, a first-round RT-PCR of the TCR CDR3 employed the HTBI primer set. TCRdb re-derived calls from the multiplex PCR reads in MiXCR, one entry per CDR3 protein. Of hundreds of thousands of distinct CDR3 sequences detected, 15% to 20% appear once; the ten largest clones hold approximately 3.8%. Sequences were obtained from blood. Source of these receptors: a woman in her thirties with Graves' hyperthyroidism.

This clonotype was counted many times. V is TRBV28 and J is TRBJ1-5; 7 positions agree with TRBD1. CDR1 and CDR2 (germline): MDHEN, SYDVKM. The junction had 10 bases not matched to a gene; V was cut back by 4 bases and J by 7 bases. The CDR3 runs to 15 residues. CDR3 nucleotide sequence: TGTGCCAGCAGTTCTCCGACAGGGTCGGGGCAGCCCCAGCATTTT. It is translated as CASSSPTGSGQPQHF.

This clonotype has ten or more counts. The chain has TRBV6-1 and TRBJ2-2; TRBD2 matches 12 bases. This CDR3 has 15 amino acids. Germline values: CDR1 MNHNS, CDR2 SASEGT. V lost 8 bases and J lost 7; bases outside the gene matches: 8. In DNA, the CDR3 is TGTGCCAGCGAGGGCCTAGCGGGAGGGATCGGGGAGCTGTTTTTT. Protein: CASEGLAGGIGELFF.

This chain uses TRBV6-1 with TRBJ2-2, with a possible D match to TRBD1 (6 bases). The germline V gene encodes CDR1 MNHNS and CDR2 SASEGT. The CDR3 runs to 14 residues. The V gene lost 7 bases and the J gene lost 2 bases, with 11 bases spanning the gap. The CDR3, as DNA: TGTGCCAGCATACAGGGTCTCAACACCGGGGAGCTGTTTTTT. This codes for CASIQGLNTGELFF.

This clonotype came up a few times. The chain couples TRBV6-2 or TRBV6-3 to TRBJ2-1; D gene ambiguous. This CDR3 has 13 residues. Deletions cut 4 bases from V and 8 bases from J, with 12 bases between. Looked up from germline, CDR1 is MNHEY and CDR2 is SVGEGT. CDR3 DNA sequence: TGTGCCAGCAGTTTTCTAGGACCCCATGAGCAGTTCTTC. Protein product: CASSFLGPHEQFF.

This clonotype came up a few times. J is TRBJ2-1 and V is TRBV7-8; TRBD2 might be the D (5 bases). Germline CDR1 SGHVS, CDR2 FQNEAQ. The CDR3 covers 16 residues. Between the trimmed V and J ends, which lost 3 bases and 8 bases, there was a span of 20 bases. CDR3 DNA sequence: TGTGCCAGCAGCTTGTCCTTCGGGGAATTCCATCATGAGCAGTTCTTC. Encoded protein: CASSLSFGEFHHEQFF.

This clonotype was detected many times. The chain recombines TRBV6-5 with TRBJ1-5; D remains ambiguous. Trimming took off 1 base at V and 6 bases at J, with 13 bases between the two ends. CDR3 length: 15 residues. CDR1 and CDR2 (germline): MNHEY, SVGAGI. The CDR3 nucleotides are TGTGCCAGCAGTTACTACCGGGGTCCGGGTCAGCCCCAGCATTTT. The encoded protein is CASSYYRGPGQPQHF.

V is TRBV20-1 and J is TRBJ2-3, with a weak D call TRBD2 (5 bases). The V gene lost 6 bases and the J gene lost 3 bases, with 16 bases spanning the gap. Germline CDR1 and CDR2: DFQATT and SNEGSKA (reference sequence). The CDR3 has 14 residues. Here the CDR3 reads CSAGPPPGTDTQYF. CDR3 DNA: TGCAGTGCAGGGCCTCCCCCGGGGACAGATACGCAGTATTTT.

This clonotype was recorded a few times. The chain employs TRBV28 and TRBJ1-3; D is possibly TRBD1 (6 bases). The CDR3 is 16 amino acids. Germline CDR1 MDHEN, CDR2 SYDVKM. Trimming left V 6 bases short and J 0 bases short, with 15 bases between. CDR3 residues: CASSRTLDSSGNTIYF. Here the CDR3 DNA reads TGTGCCAGCAGCCGAACCCTGGACAGCTCTGGAAACACCATATATTTT. Using reference TRBV28 and TRBJ1-3 for the parts outside the CDR3, the full variable domain is DVKVTQSSRYLVKRTGEKVFLECVQDMDHENMFWYRQDPGLGLRLIYFSYDVKMKEKGDIPEGYSVSREKKERFSLILESASTNQTSMYLCASSRTLDSSGNTIYFGEGSWLTVV.

This clonotype was detected many times. V usage is TRBV3-1 and J usage is TRBJ2-7; 12 bases fit TRBD1. The CDR3 is 15 amino acids. Looked up from germline, CDR1 is LGHDT and CDR2 is YNNKEL (reference sequence). Trimming at V came to 3 bases and at J to 6 bases, leaving 6 bases not matched to a gene. CDR3 in DNA: TGTGCCAGCAGCCAGCCGGGACAGGGGGCCGGCGAGCAGTACTTC. Protein sequence: CASSQPGQGAGEQYF.

The gene calls are TRBV3-1 and TRBJ2-7; D may correspond to TRBD1 or TRBD2 (5 bases each). Germline CDR1 reads LGHDT; CDR2 reads YNNKEL (reference sequence). Trimming cost V 1 base and J 6 bases, with 13 bases left between them. The length of the CDR3 is 14 residues. CDR3 residues: CASSQGGEPVEQYF. CDR3 sequence (DNA): TGTGCCAGCAGCCAAGGAGGGGAACCCGTCGAGCAGTACTTC.

This clonotype was counted ten times or more. CDR3 DNA: TGTGCCAGCAGCCAAATCCGACGCGGCACCGGGGAGCTGTTTTTT. Protein: CASSQIRRGTGELFF. The chain uses TRBV3-1 and TRBJ2-2; D call uncertain. With 2 bases removed from V and 4 bases from J, the gap between germline ends came to 11 bases. CDR3 length: 15 residues. CDR1 LGHDT and CDR2 YNNKEL come from the germline V gene (reference sequence).

This clonotype was seen ten or more times. The chain links TRBV30 to TRBJ1-1; D uncertain. V shed 5 bases and J shed 6 bases, with 16 bases lying between them. This CDR3 is 13 amino acids long. CDR1 and CDR2 (germline): GTSNPN, SVGIG (reference sequence). CDR3 sequence (DNA): TGTGCCTGGGCCATCCTTGGGATCTCTGAAGCTTTCTTT. Protein product: CAWAILGISEAFF.

This clonotype showed up just a few times. The V call is TRBV10-2, the J call TRBJ2-1; TRBD2 aligns across 7 bases. With V trimmed by 0 bases and J by 0 bases, 5 bases remained unmatched. Germline CDR1 is WSHSY and CDR2 is SAAADI. The CDR3 sequence is 17 residues long. In DNA, the CDR3 is TGCGCCAGCAGTGAGTCCGGCGGGAGCCGCTCCTACAATGAGCAGTTCTTC. It is translated as CASSESGGSRSYNEQFF.

Many counts were recorded for this clonotype. The J gene is TRBJ2-3, the V gene TRBV4-1; the D is unclear. From germline, CDR1 is MGHRA and CDR2 YSYEKL. The germline V and J ends were trimmed by 1 base and 4 bases, with 12 bases remaining between them. The CDR3 has 15 residues. The CDR3 DNA follows: TGCGCCAGCAGCCAAGGAAGTTATTCGGCAGATACGCAGTATTTT. Translated, it gives CASSQGSYSADTQYF.

V is TRBV9 and J is TRBJ2-5, with 7 bases aligning to TRBD2. Losses at the gene ends were 3 bases for V and 7 bases for J; bases not matched to a gene: 12. The CDR3 covers 15 residues. Germline V lookup: CDR1 SGDLS, CDR2 YYNGEE. CDR3 loop: CASSGTSVSEGTQYF. CDR3 sequence (DNA): TGTGCCAGCAGCGGCACTAGCGTCTCTGAGGGGACCCAGTACTTC.

This clonotype was picked up a small number of times. V usage is TRBV5-1 and J usage is TRBJ2-3; 9 bases match TRBD1. J gave up 4 bases and V 0 bases, and 9 bases lay outside the gene matches. Germline CDR1 and CDR2: SGHRS and YFSETQ. This CDR3 has 17 residues. Here the CDR3 DNA reads TGCGCCAGCAGCTTGGGAATCCGGGACAGGGTAGCAGATACGCAGTATTTT. Protein product: CASSLGIRDRVADTQYF. The complete variable domain, with remaining parts taken from reference TRBV5-1 and TRBJ2-3, reads KAGVTQTPRYLIKTRGQQVTLSCSPISGHRSVSWYQQTPGQGLQFLFEYFSETQRNKGNFPGRFSGRQFSNSRSEMNVSTLELGDSALYLCASSLGIRDRVADTQYFGPGTRLTVL.

This clonotype has just a few counts. In nucleotides, the CDR3 is TGTGCCATCAGTGAGCCAGGACTAGCGGGAGTAAATGAGCAGTTCTTC. It encodes CAISEPGLAGVNEQFF. The chain uses TRBV10-3 and TRBJ2-1; 13 positions match TRBD2. V trimming: 2 bases; J trimming: 7 bases; junction bases outside the gene matches: 5. Germline V CDR1 and CDR2: ENHRY, SYGVKD. This CDR3 is built from 16 residues.

This clonotype appeared a few times. The chain carries TRBV2 and TRBJ1-2, with 7 bases lining up with TRBD1. J lost 6 bases, V lost 6 bases, and 10 bases had no gene match. The CDR3 is 14 residues long. Per germline, CDR1 SNHLY and CDR2 FYNNEI. DNA of the CDR3: TGTGCCAGCAGGCCCCAGACAGGGCTGGATGGCTACACCTTC. Residues: CASRPQTGLDGYTF.

This clonotype was recorded at least ten times. This chain connects TRBV7-2 to TRBJ2-3; 7 bases agree with TRBD2. CDR3 length equals 13 residues. Germline lookup yields CDR1 SGHTA and CDR2 FQGNSA. V shed 4 bases, J shed 14 bases, and the junction held 12 bases outside the gene matches. CDR3 sequence reads: CASSSPLAVGAYF. In DNA form, the CDR3 reads TGTGCCAGCAGCTCTCCGCTAGCGGTAGGGGCGTATTTT.

About this clonotype itself: With a much larger clone just one base away, this may be a read error. In this CDR3 the conserved last residue, phenylalanine or tryptophan, is missing, so a read error is likely. The rearrangement joins TRBV2 to TRBJ1-5, with TRBD1 matching 10 bases. Germline lookup yields CDR1 SNHLY and CDR2 FYNNEI. V lost 5 bases and J lost 3; bases outside the gene matches: 7. CDR3 size: 16 residues. The CDR3, as DNA: TGTGCCAGCAGTAATGACAGGGGGCAATTCAATCAGCCCCAGCATGTT. It encodes CASSNDRGQFNQPQHV.

This clonotype was counted a few times. The V gene is TRBV28, the J gene TRBJ1-5; 7 nucleotides match TRBD1. V gave up 7 bases and J gave up 6 bases; unmatched junction bases: 15. The length of the CDR3 is 16 residues. Germline loops: CDR1 MDHEN, CDR2 SYDVKM. CDR3 DNA: TGTGCCAGCATAAGTTTTCTAGACAGGGACTGTCAGCCCCAGCATTTT. It yields the protein CASISFLDRDCQPQHF.

This rearrangement joins TRBV11-2 to TRBJ2-7; tentative D call: TRBD2 (7 bases). The CDR3 has 11 amino acids. Germline V lookup: CDR1 SGHAT, CDR2 FQNNGV. V lost 5 bases to trimming and J lost 8 bases, with 10 bases between them. CDR3 nucleotides: TGTGCCAGCAGCCCGGGGGGCAAGCAGTACTTC. Its translation is CASSPGGKQYF.

This clonotype was seen ten or more times. The chain joins TRBV20-1 to TRBJ2-3; D unresolved. CDR3 size: 21 residues. Germline CDR1 DFQATT, CDR2 SNEGSKA (reference sequence). V was pared by 2 bases and J by 1 base, with 31 bases between. Here the CDR3 DNA reads TGCAGTGCTAGAAGGAGACACGTTCTAGTCGGGCCAGGACCCCGCACAGATACGCAGTATTTT. Translation: CSARRRHVLVGPGPRTDTQYF.

This clonotype was seen a handful of times. The rearrangement links TRBV20-1 to TRBJ2-2; no clear D. CDR1 and CDR2 from the germline V gene are DFQATT and SNEGSKA (reference sequence). Trimming removed 4 bases from V and 2 bases from J, with 8 bases in between. The CDR3 contains 13 residues. The CDR3 spells CSATARNTGELFF. In nucleotides, the CDR3 is TGCAGTGCTACAGCAAGAAACACCGGGGAGCTGTTTTTT.

This clonotype was seen a few times. The V gene is TRBV5-1, the J gene TRBJ2-7, with unresolved D. Trimming took 0 bases from V and 6 from J, leaving 10 bases between them. Germline lookup yields CDR1 SGHRS and CDR2 YFSETQ. CDR3 length: 13 residues. The CDR3 loop reads CASSLEQRSEQYF. In DNA, the CDR3 is TGCGCCAGCAGCTTGGAACAAAGAAGCGAGCAGTACTTC.

This clonotype appeared many times. The V call is TRBV11-3, the J call TRBJ2-2; 9 bases align to TRBD2. Germline CDR1 is SGHNT and CDR2 is YENEEA. This CDR3 region has 18 residues. Germline trimming cut 6 bases from V and 7 bases from J; bases unmatched to any gene: 18. CDR3 sequence reads: CASSRPLGLAGRNGELFF. Here the CDR3 DNA reads TGTGCCAGCAGTCGCCCCCTGGGGCTAGCGGGAAGGAACGGGGAGCTGTTTTTT. The whole variable domain, remainder taken from reference TRBV11-3 and TRBJ2-2, is EAGVVQSPRYKIIEKKQPVAFWCNPISGHNTLYWYLQNLGQGPELLIRYENEEAVDDSQLPKDRFSAERLKGVDSTLKIQPAELGDSAVYLCASSRPLGLAGRNGELFFGEGSRLTVL.